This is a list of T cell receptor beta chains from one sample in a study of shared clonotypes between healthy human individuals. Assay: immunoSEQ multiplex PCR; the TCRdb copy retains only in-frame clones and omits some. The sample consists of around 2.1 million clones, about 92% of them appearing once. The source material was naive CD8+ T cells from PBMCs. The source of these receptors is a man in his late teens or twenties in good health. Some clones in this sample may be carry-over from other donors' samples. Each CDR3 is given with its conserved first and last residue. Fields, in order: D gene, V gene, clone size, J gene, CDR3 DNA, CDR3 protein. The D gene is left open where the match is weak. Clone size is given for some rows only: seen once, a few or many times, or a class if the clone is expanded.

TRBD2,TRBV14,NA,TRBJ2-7,TGTGCCAGCAGCCCCAACTTAGGCGGGAGCAGATTCTACGAGCAGTACTTC,CASSPNLGGSRFYEQYF
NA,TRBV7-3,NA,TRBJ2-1,TGTGCCAGCAGCCGCCAGCAGTACAATGAGCAGTTCTTC,CASSRQQYNEQFF
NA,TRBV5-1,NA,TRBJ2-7,TGCGCCAGCTGGGTCCTACCCTACGAGCAGTACTTC,CASWVLPYEQYF
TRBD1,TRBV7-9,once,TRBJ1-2,TGTGCCAGCAGCCCGCGGACAGGGGACGGCTACACCTTC,CASSPRTGDGYTF
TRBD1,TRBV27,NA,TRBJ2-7,TGTGCCAGCAGTTTAATCGGGACAGGGGAATCCTACGAGCAGTACTTC,CASSLIGTGESYEQYF
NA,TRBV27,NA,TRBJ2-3,TGTGCCAGCAGTCCGCCTAGGTGGGAAGGGGACACAGATACGCAGTATTTT,CASSPPRWEGDTDTQYF
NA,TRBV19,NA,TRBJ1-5,TGTGCCAGTAGTATTCGACAGACTCTTAGCAATCAGCCCCAGCATTTT,CASSIRQTLSNQPQHF
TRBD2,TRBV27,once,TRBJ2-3,TGTGCCAGCAGTCAACTATGGACTAGCGGAACCCGAGATACGCAGTATTTT,CASSQLWTSGTRDTQYF
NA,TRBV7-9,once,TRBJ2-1,TGTGCCAGCAGCTCTTCGCTAGCCGCCCCACAGGATGAGCAGTTCTTC,CASSSSLAAPQDEQFF
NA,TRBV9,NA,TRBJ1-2,TGTGCCAGCAGCGCTCCCGGGACGCCACCGGCCGGGGGCTACACCTTC,CASSAPGTPPAGGYTF